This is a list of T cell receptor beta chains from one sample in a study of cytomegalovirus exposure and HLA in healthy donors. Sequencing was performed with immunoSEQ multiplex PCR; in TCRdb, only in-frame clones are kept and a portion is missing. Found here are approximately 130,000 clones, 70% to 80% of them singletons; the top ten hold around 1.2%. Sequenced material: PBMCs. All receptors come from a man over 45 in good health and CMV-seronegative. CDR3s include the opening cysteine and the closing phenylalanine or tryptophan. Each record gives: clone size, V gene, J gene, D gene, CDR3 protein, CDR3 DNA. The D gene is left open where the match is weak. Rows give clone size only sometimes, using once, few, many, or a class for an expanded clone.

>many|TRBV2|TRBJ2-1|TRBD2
CASEGGLAGGPGNEQFF
TGTGCCTCTGAGGGCGGGCTAGCGGGAGGGCCTGGGAATGAGCAGTTCTTC
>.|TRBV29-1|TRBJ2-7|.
CSSGGNSEEQYF
TGCAGCAGTGGGGGGAACAGCGAGGAGCAGTACTTC
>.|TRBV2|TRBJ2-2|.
CASSFVLEHTGELFF
TGTGCCAGCAGCTTTGTCTTAGAACACACCGGGGAGCTGTTTTTT
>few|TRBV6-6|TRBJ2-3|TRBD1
CASSAVDRAADTQYF
TGTGCCAGCAGTGCGGTGGACAGGGCAGCGGATACGCAGTATTTT
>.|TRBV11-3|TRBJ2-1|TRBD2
CASSWGSGTRNEQFF
TGTGCCAGCAGCTGGGGATCCGGGACTAGAAATGAGCAGTTCTTC
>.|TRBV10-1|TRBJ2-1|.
CASSESYLSGTHGPEQFF
TGCGCCAGCAGTGAGTCCTACTTATCCGGGACTCATGGTCCTGAGCAGTTCTTC
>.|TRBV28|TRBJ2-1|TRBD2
CASTPSGSGRRKGNEQFF
TGTGCCAGCACCCCCTCGGGGAGCGGGAGGCGTAAGGGGAATGAGCAGTTCTTC
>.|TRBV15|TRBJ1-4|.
CATAAGNSNEKLFF
TGTGCCACCGCTGCGGGCAACTCTAATGAAAAACTGTTTTTT
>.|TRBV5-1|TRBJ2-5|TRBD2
CASSLVRPGGLETQYF
TGCGCCAGCAGCCTCGTCCGTCCGGGGGGTTTAGAGACCCAGTACTTC
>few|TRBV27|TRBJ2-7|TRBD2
CASRPLAGGGKEQYF
TGTGCCAGCAGACCACTAGCGGGAGGCGGGAAGGAGCAGTACTTC
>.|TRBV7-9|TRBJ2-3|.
CASSPTGSADTQYF
TGTGCCAGCAGCCCCACAGGCAGCGCAGATACGCAGTATTTT
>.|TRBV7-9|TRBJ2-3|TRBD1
CASSRDRGDLDTQYF
TGTGCCAGCAGCCGTGACAGGGGGGATTTGGATACGCAGTATTTT
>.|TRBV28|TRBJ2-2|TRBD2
CASSHGLAGDRSGELFF
TGTGCCAGCAGTCATGGACTAGCGGGAGATCGGTCCGGGGAGCTGTTTTTT
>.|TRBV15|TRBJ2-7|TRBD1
CATSGGQDREQYF
TGTGCCACCAGCGGCGGACAGGACCGCGAGCAGTACTTC
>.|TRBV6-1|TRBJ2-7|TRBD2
CASRVELAGLGEQYF
TGTGCCAGCAGGGTGGAACTAGCGGGGCTTGGGGAGCAGTACTTC
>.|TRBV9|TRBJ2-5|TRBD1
CASSLGQGAGGETQYF
TGTGCCAGCAGCCTCGGACAGGGGGCTGGAGGAGAGACCCAGTACTTC
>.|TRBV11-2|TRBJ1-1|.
CASRFLDRPNTEAFF
TGTGCCAGCAGGTTTTTGGACAGACCGAACACTGAAGCTTTCTTT
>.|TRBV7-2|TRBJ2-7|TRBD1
CASSLASVGQGTYEQYF
TGTGCCAGCAGCCTGGCCTCTGTGGGACAGGGAACCTACGAGCAGTACTTC
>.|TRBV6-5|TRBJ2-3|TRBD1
CASRQQGTDTQYF
TGTGCCAGCAGACAACAGGGGACAGATACGCAGTATTTT
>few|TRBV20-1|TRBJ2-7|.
CSVLVLDEQYF
TGCAGTGTTTTAGTCCTAGACGAGCAGTACTTC
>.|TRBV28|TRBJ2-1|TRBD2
CASRAGGPSYNEQFF
TGTGCCAGCAGGGCGGGGGGCCCTTCCTACAATGAGCAGTTCTTC
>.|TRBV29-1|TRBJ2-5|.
CSAGVGGETQYF
TGCAGCGCCGGAGTCGGGGGAGAGACCCAGTACTTC
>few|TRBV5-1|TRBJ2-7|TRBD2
CASSWEGSYEQYF
TGCGCCAGCAGCTGGGAGGGCTCCTACGAGCAGTACTTC
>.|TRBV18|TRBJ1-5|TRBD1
CASSPGQGLSNQPQHF
TGTGCCAGCTCACCGGGACAGGGTCTGAGCAATCAGCCCCAGCATTTT
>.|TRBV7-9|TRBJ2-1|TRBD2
CASSLELAGGQFF
TGTGCCAGCAGCTTAGAGCTAGCGGGCGGGCAGTTCTTC
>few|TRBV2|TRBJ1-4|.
CASSVQRGPGEKLFF
TGTGCCAGCAGTGTTCAGCGGGGGCCGGGTGAAAAACTGTTTTTT
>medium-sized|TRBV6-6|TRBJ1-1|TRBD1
CASSVRDRMNTEAFF
TGTGCCAGCAGTGTCCGGGACAGGATGAACACTGAAGCTTTCTTT
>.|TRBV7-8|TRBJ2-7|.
CASSLVYDSYEQYF
TGTGCCAGCAGCTTAGTCTACGACTCCTACGAGCAGTACTTC
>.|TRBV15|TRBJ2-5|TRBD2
CATSRGPGGRETQYF
TGTGCCACCAGCAGAGGGCCGGGGGGTCGAGAGACCCAGTACTTC
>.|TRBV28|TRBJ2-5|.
CASSFLRDGQETQYF
TGTGCCAGCAGTTTCCTCAGGGATGGCCAAGAGACCCAGTACTTC
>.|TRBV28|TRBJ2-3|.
CASSGAGRGNTDTQYF
TGTGCCAGCAGTGGCGCGGGGCGGGGCAACACAGATACGCAGTATTTT
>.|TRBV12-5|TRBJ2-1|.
CASGLHRRGINEQFF
TGTGCTAGTGGTCTCCACCGAAGAGGTATCAATGAGCAGTTCTTC
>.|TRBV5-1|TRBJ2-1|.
CASSLAGVYNEQFF
TGCGCCAGCAGCTTGGCAGGGGTCTACAATGAGCAGTTCTTC
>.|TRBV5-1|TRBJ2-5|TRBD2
CVSSWGRAKETQYF
TGCGTCAGCAGTTGGGGGAGGGCCAAGGAGACCCAGTACTTC
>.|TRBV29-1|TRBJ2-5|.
CSASGTKGLPARRKETQYF
TGCAGCGCCTCCGGCACCAAGGGACTTCCCGCAAGGCGTAAAGAGACCCAGTACTTC
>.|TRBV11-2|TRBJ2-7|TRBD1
CASSQRSGTGASYEQYF
TGTGCCAGCAGCCAAAGGTCCGGGACAGGGGCTTCCTACGAGCAGTACTTC